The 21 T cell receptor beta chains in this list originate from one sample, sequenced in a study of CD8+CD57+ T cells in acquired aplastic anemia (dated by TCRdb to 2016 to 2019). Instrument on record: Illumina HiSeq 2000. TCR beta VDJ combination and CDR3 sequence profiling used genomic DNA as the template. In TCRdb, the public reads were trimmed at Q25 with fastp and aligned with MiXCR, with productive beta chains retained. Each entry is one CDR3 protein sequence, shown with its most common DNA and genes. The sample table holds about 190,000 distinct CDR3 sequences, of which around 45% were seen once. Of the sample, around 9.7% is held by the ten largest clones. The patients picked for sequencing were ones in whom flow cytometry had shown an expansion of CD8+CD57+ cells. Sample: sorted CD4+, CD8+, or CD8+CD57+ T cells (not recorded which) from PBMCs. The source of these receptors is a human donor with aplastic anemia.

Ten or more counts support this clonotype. The CDR3 spells CASTTSGRHFEQYF. CDR3 sequence (DNA): TGTGCCTCGACGACTAGCGGGAGGCATTTCGAGCAGTACTTC. The V and J genes are TRBV30 and TRBJ2-7, with 13 bases matching TRBD2. This CDR3 spans 14 amino acids. With 7 bases clipped from V and 6 bases from J, the junction kept 9 bases outside the gene matches. Germline V gene lookup returns CDR1 GTSNPN and CDR2 SVGIG (reference sequence).

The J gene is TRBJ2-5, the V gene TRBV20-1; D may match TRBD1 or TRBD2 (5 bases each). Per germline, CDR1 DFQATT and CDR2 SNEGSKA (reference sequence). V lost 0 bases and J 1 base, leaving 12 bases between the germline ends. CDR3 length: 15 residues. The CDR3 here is CSARDGTASQETQYF. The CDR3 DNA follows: TGCAGTGCTAGAGATGGGACGGCCAGCCAAGAGACCCAGTACTTC.

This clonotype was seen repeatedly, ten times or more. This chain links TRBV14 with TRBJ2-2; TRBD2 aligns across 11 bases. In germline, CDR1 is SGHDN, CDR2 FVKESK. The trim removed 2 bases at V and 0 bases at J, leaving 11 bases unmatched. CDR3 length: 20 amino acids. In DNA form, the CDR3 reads TGTGCCAGCAGCCAAATTAACAGACAGACTAGCGGGACGAACACCGGGGAGCTGTTTTTT. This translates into CASSQINRQTSGTNTGELFF.

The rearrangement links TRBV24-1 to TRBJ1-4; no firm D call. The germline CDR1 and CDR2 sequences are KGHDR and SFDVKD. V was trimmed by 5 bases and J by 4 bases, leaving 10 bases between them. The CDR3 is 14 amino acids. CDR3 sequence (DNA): TGTGCCACCAGTGCGGGAGGGAATAATGAAAAACTGTTTTTT. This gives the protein CATSAGGNNEKLFF.

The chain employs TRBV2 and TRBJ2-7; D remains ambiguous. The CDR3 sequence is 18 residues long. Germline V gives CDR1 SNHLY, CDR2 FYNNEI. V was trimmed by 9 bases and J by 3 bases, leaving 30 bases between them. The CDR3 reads CASRPRSQTKSWDYEQYF. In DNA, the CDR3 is TGTGCCAGTAGGCCCCGTAGCCAAACGAAATCTTGGGACTACGAGCAGTACTTC.

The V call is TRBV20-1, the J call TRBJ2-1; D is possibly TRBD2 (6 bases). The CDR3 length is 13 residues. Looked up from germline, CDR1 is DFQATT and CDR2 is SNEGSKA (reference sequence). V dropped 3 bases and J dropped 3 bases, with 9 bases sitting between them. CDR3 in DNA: TGCAGTGCTAGGGCTAGCGACTACAATGAGCAGTTCTTC. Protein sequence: CSARASDYNEQFF.

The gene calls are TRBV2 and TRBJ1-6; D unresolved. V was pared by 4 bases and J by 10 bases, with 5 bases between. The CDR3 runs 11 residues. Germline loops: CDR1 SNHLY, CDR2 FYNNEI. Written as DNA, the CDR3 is TGTGCCAGCAGTGGTCAATCACCCCTCCACTTT. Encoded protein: CASSGQSPLHF.

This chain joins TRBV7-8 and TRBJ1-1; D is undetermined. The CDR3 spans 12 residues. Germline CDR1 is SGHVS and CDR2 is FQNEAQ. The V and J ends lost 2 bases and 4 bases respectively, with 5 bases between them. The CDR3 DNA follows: TGTGCCAGCAGCTTACCGAGCACTGAAGCTTTCTTT. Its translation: CASSLPSTEAFF.

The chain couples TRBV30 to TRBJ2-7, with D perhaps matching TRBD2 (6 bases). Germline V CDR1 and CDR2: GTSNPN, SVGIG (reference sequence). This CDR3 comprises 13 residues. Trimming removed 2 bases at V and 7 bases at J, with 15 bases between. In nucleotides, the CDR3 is TGTGCCTGGAGTCCAACCGTCCGGGGGGAGCAGTACTTC. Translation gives CAWSPTVRGEQYF.

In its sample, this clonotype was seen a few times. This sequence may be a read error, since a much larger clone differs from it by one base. The CDR3 region is CASSSKIARPYEQYF. The CDR3 bases are TGCGCCAGCAGCTCCAAAATAGCGCGCCCCTACGAGCAGTACTTC. The chain carries TRBV5-1 and TRBJ2-7; maybe TRBD2 (5 bases). The CDR3 extends over 15 amino acids. Between the trimmed V and J ends, which lost 3 bases and 2 bases, there was a span of 15 bases. From germline, CDR1 is SGHRS and CDR2 YFSETQ.

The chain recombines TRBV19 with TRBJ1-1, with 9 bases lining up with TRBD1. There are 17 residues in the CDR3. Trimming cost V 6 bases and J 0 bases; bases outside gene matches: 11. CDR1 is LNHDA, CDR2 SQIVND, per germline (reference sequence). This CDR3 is CASRRGPGQGVNTEAFF. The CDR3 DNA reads TGTGCCAGTAGGCGAGGACCGGGACAGGGTGTGAACACTGAAGCTTTCTTT.

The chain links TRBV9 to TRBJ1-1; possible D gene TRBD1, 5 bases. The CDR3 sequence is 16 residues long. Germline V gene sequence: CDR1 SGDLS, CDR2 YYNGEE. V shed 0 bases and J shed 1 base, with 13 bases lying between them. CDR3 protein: CASSVEGSPTNTEAFF. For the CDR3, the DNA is TGTGCCAGCAGCGTAGAGGGGTCGCCCACGAACACTGAAGCTTTCTTT.

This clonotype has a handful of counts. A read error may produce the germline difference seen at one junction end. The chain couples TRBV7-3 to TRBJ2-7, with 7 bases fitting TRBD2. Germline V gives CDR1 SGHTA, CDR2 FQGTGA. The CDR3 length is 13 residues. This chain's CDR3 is CASSLSGNYEQYF. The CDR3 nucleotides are TGCGCCAGCAGCTTAAGCGGGAACTACGAGCAGTACTTC.

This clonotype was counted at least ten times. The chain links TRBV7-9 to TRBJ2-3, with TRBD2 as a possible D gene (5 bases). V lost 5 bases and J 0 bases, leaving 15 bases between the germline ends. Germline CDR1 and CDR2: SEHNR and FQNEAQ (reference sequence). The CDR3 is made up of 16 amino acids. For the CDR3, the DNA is TGTGCCAGCAGCCCTGGACTCGATCTTAGCACAGATACGCAGTATTTT. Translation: CASSPGLDLSTDTQYF.

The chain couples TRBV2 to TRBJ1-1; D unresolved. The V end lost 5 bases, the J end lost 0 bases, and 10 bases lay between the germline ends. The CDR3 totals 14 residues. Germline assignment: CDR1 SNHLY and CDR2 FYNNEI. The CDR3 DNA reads TGTGCCAGCAGTAACAGCAGGATGAACACTGAAGCTTTCTTT. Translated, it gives CASSNSRMNTEAFF.

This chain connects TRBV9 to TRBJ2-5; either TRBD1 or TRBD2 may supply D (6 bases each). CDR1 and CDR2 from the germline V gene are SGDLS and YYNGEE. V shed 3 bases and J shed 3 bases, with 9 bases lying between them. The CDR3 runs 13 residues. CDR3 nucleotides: TGTGCCAGCAGCGGGGGGGCCAAAGAGACCCAGTACTTC. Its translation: CASSGGAKETQYF.

The DNA of the CDR3 is TGTGCCACCAGCTCGACGCGAGCAGACGAGACCCAGTACTTC. This gives the protein CATSSTRADETQYF. The chain carries TRBV15 and TRBJ2-5; no definite D call. The CDR3 sequence is 14 residues long. Germline V gene sequence: CDR1 LNHNV, CDR2 YYDKDF (reference sequence). V was cut by 5 bases and J by 5 bases, with 15 bases left in between.

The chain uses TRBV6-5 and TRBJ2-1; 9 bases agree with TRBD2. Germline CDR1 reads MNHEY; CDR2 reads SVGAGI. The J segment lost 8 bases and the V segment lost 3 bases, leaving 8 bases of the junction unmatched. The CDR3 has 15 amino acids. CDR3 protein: CASSYGAGGLDEQFF. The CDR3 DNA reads TGTGCCAGCAGTTATGGGGCGGGAGGGCTCGATGAGCAGTTCTTC.

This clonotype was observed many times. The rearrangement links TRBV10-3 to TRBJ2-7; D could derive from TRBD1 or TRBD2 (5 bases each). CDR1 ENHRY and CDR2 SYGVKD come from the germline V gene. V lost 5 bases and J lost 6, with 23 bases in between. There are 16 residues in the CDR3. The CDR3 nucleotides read TGTGCCATCAGTCCGACTGGGACGGCGGCCGCGTTCGAGCAGTACTTC. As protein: CAISPTGTAAAFEQYF.

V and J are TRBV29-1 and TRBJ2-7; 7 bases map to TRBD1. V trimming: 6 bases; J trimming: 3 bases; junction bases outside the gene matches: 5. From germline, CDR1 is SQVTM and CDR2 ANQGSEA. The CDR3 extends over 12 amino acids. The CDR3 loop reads CSVTRQGYEQYF. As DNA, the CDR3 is TGCAGCGTGACAAGACAGGGCTACGAGCAGTACTTC.

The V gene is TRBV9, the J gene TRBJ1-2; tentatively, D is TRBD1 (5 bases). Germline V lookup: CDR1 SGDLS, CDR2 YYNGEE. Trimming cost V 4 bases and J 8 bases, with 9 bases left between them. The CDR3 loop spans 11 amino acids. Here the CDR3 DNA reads TGTGCCAGCAGCACCTACAGGGGCTACACCTTC. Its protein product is CASSTYRGYTF.